This T cell receptor beta chain was sequenced during a study of T cell changes during pregnancy in multiple sclerosis. Per the germline V gene, CDR1 is MNHEY and CDR2 is SMNVEV (reference sequence). V shed 3 bases, J shed 0 bases, and the junction held 5 bases outside the gene matches. This CDR3 is built from 16 residues. Produced via immunoSEQ multiplex PCR; TCRdb's table is partial and in-frame only. The profile shows tens of thousands of clones, more than 85% of them singletons. The starting material was CD4+ T cells from peripheral blood mononuclear cells, obtained after pregnancy. This TCR was sampled from a female donor in good health, enrolled as a control in a pregnancy study. The V and J genes are TRBV27 and TRBJ1-1; 9 bases map to TRBD1. The CDR3 sequence: CASSFTDRGLNTEAFF. The CDR3 nucleotides are TGTGCCAGCAGTTTTACGGACAGGGGTTTGAACACTGAAGCTTTCTTT.